This T cell receptor beta chain was recovered during a study of shared clonotypes between healthy human individuals. Study information: Per donor, three plates held CD4 naive cells, three held CD4 memory, two held CD8 naive and one held CD8 memory.

It was at deep level that the assay was run. Sequencing was performed with immunoSEQ multiplex PCR; in TCRdb, only in-frame clones are kept and a portion is missing. The sample lists under 750,000 clones, over 60% occurring once. V was pared by 5 bases and J by 3 bases, with 11 bases of the junction left unmatched. The CDR3 totals 17 residues. Germline lookup yields CDR1 KGHSH and CDR2 LQKENI. Comments on this clone: Antigen unknown.

General observations from the study: The study's rarefaction showed incomplete sorted-subset sequencing despite large depth.

What was sequenced was memory CD4+ T cells sorted from blood. The subset denotes: CD45RA-negative fraction. The chain links TRBV18 to TRBJ2-3; 10 bases line up with TRBD2. The receptor was isolated from a woman aged 25-40 years in good health. CDR3 in DNA: TGTGCCAGCTCATCCGGATCTAGCGGGAGTACGACAGATACGCAGTATTTT. Encoded protein: CASSSGSSGSTTDTQYF.